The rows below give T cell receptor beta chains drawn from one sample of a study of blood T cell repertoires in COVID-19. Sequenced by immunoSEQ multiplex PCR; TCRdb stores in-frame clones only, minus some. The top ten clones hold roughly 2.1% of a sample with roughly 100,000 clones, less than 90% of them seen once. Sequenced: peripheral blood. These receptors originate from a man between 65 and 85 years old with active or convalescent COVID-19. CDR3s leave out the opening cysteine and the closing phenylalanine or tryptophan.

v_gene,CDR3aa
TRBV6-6,ASSFALTGWGNTIY
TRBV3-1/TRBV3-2,ASSQWAGVETQY
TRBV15,ATSPAEGRSTQY
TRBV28,ASSPGGRTNTEAF
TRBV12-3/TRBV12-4,ASGGQSYEQY
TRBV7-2,ASSLIEVARSSSYEQY
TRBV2,ASSGDSRRNTEAF
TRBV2,ASSPDRARADTQY
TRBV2,ASSEGQGVLGAF
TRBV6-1,ASSELSFGGYT
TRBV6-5,ASSWDRSSYEQY
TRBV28,ASIPFGGNTEAF
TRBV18,ASSPQLADNEQF
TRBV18,ASSPGTGGAGTEAF
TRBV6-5,ASRPSGGVDTQY
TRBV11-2,ASSSRTGANTGELF
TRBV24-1,ATSDLGGATSGGSTDTQY
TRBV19,ASTRDREGWTGANVLT
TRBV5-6,ASSFGTSYSNQPQH
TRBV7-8,ASSPSRADGYT
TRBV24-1,ATSDSSGGDTQY
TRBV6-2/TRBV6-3,ASSFRVWEQY
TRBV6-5,ASTRQINTEAF
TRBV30,AWSDTGTVEQF
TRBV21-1,ASSNLRDHGEQF
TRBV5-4,ASSFGGMNTEAF
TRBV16,ASSQGLNTEAF
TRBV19,ASSNGQYITYEQY
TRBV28,ASGYQGTGKTGNTIY
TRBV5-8,ASSLAWTVTASTGELF
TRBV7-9,ASSLGLQGAGNTIY
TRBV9,ASSAQGREQY
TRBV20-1,SASDGRGGTDTQY
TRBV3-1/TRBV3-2,ASSRYRGTTEAF
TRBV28,ASRPRGGLSEQY
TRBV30,AWSAPGQGFATEAF
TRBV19,ASSMSGQAQETQY
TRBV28,ASTLGTGLDYT
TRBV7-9,ASSLKTGPLTGELF
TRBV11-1,ASSTNPSGRGAF
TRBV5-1,ASSREASYEQY
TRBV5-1,ASRTTGQGAVDTQY
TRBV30,AWSVQAGIYGYT
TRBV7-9,ASSTPGRTEAF
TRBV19,ASSIGLRGSGGAYNEQF
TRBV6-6,ASSYSIVEEEF
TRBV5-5,ASSSAGAANYGYT
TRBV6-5,ASRSTGAGELF
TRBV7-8,ASSLGRPGYEQY
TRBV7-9,ASSFPPRTYEQY
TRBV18,ASSPLYSGGTQETQY
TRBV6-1,ASSEEAGPRGEQF
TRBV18,ASSSDRDQPQH
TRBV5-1,ASSLVLNTEAF